The clone carrying this TCR beta chain was counted only a few times. Antigen unknown. MiXCR was run by TCRdb on the 5' RACE reads, yielding one entry per CDR3 protein. The data show 170,000 or so distinct CDR3 sequences, roughly 31% seen once. This record comes from a study of T-cell memory formation after mild COVID-19. Study details: Clusters were largely donor specific. Whole-study results and caveats: The appearance of some responding clones in pre-infection memory suggested that cross-reactive memory joined. The study found contracting CD4+ clones mainly in CM and EM and contracting CD8+ clones in EMRA. Contracting clones, day 15 to 85, had balanced CD4/CD8, and later expanders favored CD4+.

The TCR was taken from an adult woman who had mild COVID-19 (a few samples of this study predate the infection). Cell type and time point are not known. The sample taken for sequencing was PBMCs or a T cell subset sorted from them (not recorded which).

The CDR3 protein is CAIRRTVEGPNEQFF. The CDR3 nucleotides are TGTGCCATCAGGAGAACAGTCGAGGGCCCCAATGAGCAGTTCTTC. This chain uses TRBV10-3 with TRBJ2-1, with D maybe TRBD2 (5 bases). There are 15 residues in the CDR3. Germline assignment: CDR1 ENHRY and CDR2 SYGVKD. The V and J ends lost 6 bases and 6 bases respectively, with 18 bases between them.